The clone carrying this TCR beta chain was seen just once. Specified treatment: about 20 received Ad26.COV2.S at low or high dose, single or two shots; 5 received placebo; per-sample allocation not given. Material that was analyzed had been drawn on day 63 after the first vaccine or placebo injection. Sequenced by immunoSEQ multiplex PCR; TCRdb stores in-frame clones only, minus some. The table includes 350,000 to 550,000 clones, about 88% detected once. The data were taken from a study of Ad26.COV2.S vaccination and SARS-CoV-2 variants. V gave up 6 bases and J gave up 0 bases, with 11 bases separating them. CDR3 size: 13 residues. Germline CDR1 is DFQATT and CDR2 is SNEGSKA (reference sequence).

The starting material was peripheral blood, obtained in a trial of Ad26.COV2.S vaccine versus placebo. The chain couples TRBV20-1 to TRBJ1-2, with D uncertain. This sequence was found in a person between 18 and 60 years old who received the Ad26.COV2.S COVID-19 vaccine or a placebo. CDR3 residues: CSASDGANYGYTF. The DNA of the CDR3 is TGCAGTGCCAGTGACGGAGCTAACTATGGCTACACCTTC.